The 5 T cell receptor beta chains below were found in one sample sequenced in a study of CD8+ T cells in alopecia areata (dated by TCRdb to 2016 to 2019). The library was obtained by the immunoSEQ multiplex PCR assay. RNA was extracted from all samples and reverse transcribed into cDNA as template for TCR sequencing. The table comes from immuneACCESS by way of TCRdb, which keeps in-frame sequences with V and J called. Part of the clones is missing from these tables; in studies checked, under half for an unresolved V gene and the rest for unknown reasons. The table puts 290,000 or so clones in this sample, none counted just once. More than 0.95% of the sample goes to the ten largest clones. Pooled mouse cutaneous lymph node cells were stained for CD4, CD8alpha, NKG2D, NKG2ACE and other markers, then sorted on a BD Influx. The specimen sequenced was CD4+ T cells sorted from a lymph node. Receptors were obtained from a C3H/HeJ mouse with alopecia areata. This strain of mice has MHC haplotype H2-k.

This clone showed up just a few times. Gene names refer to mouse genes. Read sequence stops 3 residues before the CDR3 end, and the germline J gene provides the missing end. The chain is built from TRBV19 and TRBJ1-6; 7 bases match TRBD1. TRBJ1-6 is assigned to the ORF class and has an uncertain function. Losses at the gene ends were 5 bases for V and 10 bases for J; bases not matched to a gene: 6. Per the germline V gene, CDR1 is FNHDT and CDR2 is SITEND (reference sequence). The CDR3 consists of 13 residues. This chain's CDR3 is CASRPPGQSPLYF. CDR3 DNA, as far as it was read: TGTGCCAGCAGGCCACCGGGACAGTCGCCC.

This clone was counted a few times. The gene names given are mouse names. With the read ending 4 residues before the CDR3 end, the germline J gene is used to fill in that end. The genes are TRBV13-1 and TRBJ2-4; 9 bases map to TRBD1. The CDR3 contains 14 residues. The V and J ends lost 5 bases and 1 base, in that order; junction bases with no gene match: 2. Germline V gene lookup returns CDR1 NSHNY and CDR2 SYGAGN. Here the CDR3 reads CASRQGAGQNTLYF. The covered CDR3 bases are TGTGCCAGCAGACAGGGGGCTGGTCAAAAC.

This clone was detected a few times. The gene names here belong to mouse. With the read ending 4 residues before the CDR3 end, the germline J gene is used to fill in that end. This chain joins TRBV13-1 and TRBJ2-1, with 8 positions matching TRBD1. The germline gives CDR1 NSHNY, CDR2 SYGAGN. The CDR3 has 14 residues. V shed 3 bases, J shed 3 bases, and the junction held 2 bases outside the gene matches. The DNA read from the CDR3 is TGTGCCAGCAGTGGGACAGGGCTCTATGCT. It codes for CASSGTGLYA. The whole CDR3 protein is CASSGTGLYAEQFF.

Comment on this clone: Mouse names are used for the genes. With the read ending 4 residues before the CDR3 end, the germline J gene is used to fill in that end. Other nucleotide sequences from this sample produce the same CDR3. This rearrangement joins TRBV14 to TRBJ2-5; TRBD1 agrees at 7 bases. Germline-derived CDR1 and CDR2 are SGHDT and FRDEAV. The CDR3 is 13 amino acids. The ends lost 4 bases at V and 2 bases at J; junction bases unmatched: 1. CDR3 residues: CASSRDSQDTQYF. The covered CDR3 bases are TGTGCCAGCAGTCGGGACAGCCAAGAC.

Comments on this clone: Any gene name here is a mouse gene name. The CDR3 end is not reached by the read, which stops 4 residues before it; the germline J gene fills it in. The sample has other DNA sequences that encode this CDR3 too. This chain links TRBV19 with TRBJ2-1; 10 positions agree with TRBD1. This CDR3 has 15 amino acids. Germline V gene lookup returns CDR1 FNHDT and CDR2 SITEND (reference sequence). Trimming cost V 1 base and J 3 bases; bases outside gene matches: 1. The chain's CDR3 is CASSIRTGGYAEQFF. CDR3 DNA, as far as it was read: TGTGCCAGCAGTATAAGGACAGGGGGCTATGCT.